The sequence of this TCR beta chain was determined in a study of T cells in Graves' hyperthyroidism and ophthalmopathy. Study-wide findings and caveats: Blood also held most thyroid clonotypes expanded beyond 0.001.

There are many counts of this clonotype. The antigen remains unidentified. This CDR3 is built from 14 residues. Trimming shortened V by 2 bases and J by 8 bases, and 12 bases separated the two germline ends. From germline, CDR1 is SEHNR and CDR2 FQNEAQ (reference sequence). Amplification targeted TCR beta CDR3 regions from RNA transcripts. A first-round RT-PCR of the TCR CDR3 used the HTBI primer set. TCRdb redid the calling of the multiplex PCR reads with MiXCR, one entry per CDR3 protein. The data hold 500,000 to 650,000 distinct CDR3 sequences, with about 14% observed a single time. Diagnosis relied on clinical symptoms, serum thyroxine and TRAb, thyroid ultrasound and orbital computed tomography.

The V gene is TRBV7-9, the J gene TRBJ1-4; tentative D call: TRBD1 (5 bases). The sequenced material came from blood. The TCR was taken from a woman between 45 and 60 years old with Graves' ophthalmopathy. The CDR3 loop is CASSLWGVDEKLFF. CDR3 sequence (DNA): TGTGCCAGCAGCTTATGGGGGGTAGACGAAAAACTGTTTTTT.